The clone carrying this TCR beta chain was seen more than once but under ten times. This sample is drawn from a study of spatial heterogeneity in lung cancer. Overall study: At a median of roughly 2 years after resection, follow-up PBMC samples were sequenced when available.

Germline assignment: CDR1 KGHSH and CDR2 LQKENI. Trimming shortened V by 0 bases and J by 7 bases, and 10 bases separated the two germline ends. This CDR3 comprises 14 residues. TCRdb re-derived calls from the 5' RACE reads in MiXCR, one entry per CDR3 protein. The table shows 110,000 or so distinct CDR3 sequences, with 10% to 13% occurring only once. Time point in this sample: blood at routine non-recurrence follow-up after resection. Sequencing of whole RNA from tumor, nontumor lung or frozen PBMC involved no sorting. This clonotype was sampled from a female donor with early-stage non-small cell lung cancer. This sequence joins TRBV18 and TRBJ2-1, with D tentatively TRBD2 (5 bases). Sequencing was performed on PBMCs, taken at follow-up. CDR3 region: CASSPPSSRNEQFF. The DNA for the CDR3 is TGTGCCAGCTCACCACCTTCTAGCCGGAATGAGCAGTTCTTC.